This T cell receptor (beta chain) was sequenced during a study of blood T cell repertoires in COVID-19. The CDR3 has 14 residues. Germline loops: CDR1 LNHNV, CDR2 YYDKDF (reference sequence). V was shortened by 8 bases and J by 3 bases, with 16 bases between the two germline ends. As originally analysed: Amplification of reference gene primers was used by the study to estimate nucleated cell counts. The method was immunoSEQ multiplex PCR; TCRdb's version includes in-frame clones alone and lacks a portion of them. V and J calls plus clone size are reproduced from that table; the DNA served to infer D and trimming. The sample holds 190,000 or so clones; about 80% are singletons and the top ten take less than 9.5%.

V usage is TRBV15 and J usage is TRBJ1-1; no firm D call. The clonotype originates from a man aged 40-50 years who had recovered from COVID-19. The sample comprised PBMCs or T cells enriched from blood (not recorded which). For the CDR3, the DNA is TGTGCCACCTCATCGGGGTCAGGCTACACTGAAGCTTTCTTT. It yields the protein CATSSGSGYTEAFF.